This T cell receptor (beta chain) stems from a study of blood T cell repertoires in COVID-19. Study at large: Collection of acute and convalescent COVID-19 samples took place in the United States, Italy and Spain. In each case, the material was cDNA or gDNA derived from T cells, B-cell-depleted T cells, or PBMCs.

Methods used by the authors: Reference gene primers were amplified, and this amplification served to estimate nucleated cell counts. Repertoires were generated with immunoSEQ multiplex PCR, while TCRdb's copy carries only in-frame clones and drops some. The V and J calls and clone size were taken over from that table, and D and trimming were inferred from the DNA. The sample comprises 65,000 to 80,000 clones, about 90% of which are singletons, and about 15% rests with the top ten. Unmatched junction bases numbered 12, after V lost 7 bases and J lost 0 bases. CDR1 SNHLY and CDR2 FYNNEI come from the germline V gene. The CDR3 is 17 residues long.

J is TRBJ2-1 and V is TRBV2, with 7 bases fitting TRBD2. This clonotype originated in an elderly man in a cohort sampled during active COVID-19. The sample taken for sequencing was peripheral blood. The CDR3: CASTSARGTPSYNEQFF. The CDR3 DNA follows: TGTGCCAGCACCTCCGCGCGGGGGACCCCCTCCTACAATGAGCAGTTCTTC.